A selection of T cell receptor beta chains follows, all from one sample in a study of blood T cell repertoires in COVID-19. The method was immunoSEQ multiplex PCR; TCRdb's version includes in-frame clones alone and lacks a portion of them. The table records around 230,000 clones, roughly 83% of them present only once. The sample consisted of peripheral blood. These TCRs come from a woman older than 75 with acute or convalescent COVID-19. The CDR3 runs from the conserved cysteine through the conserved F or W. Fields, in order: V gene, D gene, clone size, J gene, CDR3 DNA, CDR3 protein. D genes are given only for firm matches. Size values are once, few and many counts, or a class for expanded clones, and some rows have none.

V: TRBV5-1
D: TRBD2
size: NA
J: TRBJ2-3
DNA: TGCGCCAGCAGCCTACAACTAGCGGGGTCAGATACGCAGTATTTT
CDR3: CASSLQLAGSDTQYF

V: TRBV5-1
D: TRBD2
size: few
J: TRBJ2-3
DNA: TGCGCCAGCAGCTTAAGGACTAGCGTCGCCTCAGATACGCAGTATTTT
CDR3: CASSLRTSVASDTQYF

V: TRBV27
D: NA
size: NA
J: TRBJ1-2
DNA: TGTGCCAGCAGTTTAAAGGGGGGGCAGGGCTATGGCTACACCTTC
CDR3: CASSLKGGQGYGYTF

V: TRBV5-1
D: TRBD1
size: NA
J: TRBJ2-1
DNA: TGCGCCAGCAGCTCCCGGACAGGGCGGGATGAGCAGTTCTTC
CDR3: CASSSRTGRDEQFF

V: TRBV6-6
D: TRBD1
size: many
J: TRBJ2-7
DNA: TGTGCCAGCAGTTACACAGGGGGCCGATCCTACGAGCAGTACTTC
CDR3: CASSYTGGRSYEQYF

V: TRBV2
D: NA
size: NA
J: TRBJ2-1
DNA: TGTGCCAGCAGACAGCTTAGCTCCTACAATGAGCAGTTCTTC
CDR3: CASRQLSSYNEQFF

V: TRBV19
D: NA
size: NA
J: TRBJ1-2
DNA: TGTGCCAGTAGTACCCATAGGGGACTGCCCTATGGCTACACCTTC
CDR3: CASSTHRGLPYGYTF

V: TRBV9
D: NA
size: NA
J: TRBJ1-1
DNA: TGTGCCAGCAGCCAGGGCCCGAACACTGAAGCTTTCTTT
CDR3: CASSQGPNTEAFF

V: TRBV29-1
D: NA
size: NA
J: TRBJ1-5
DNA: TGCAGCGTGGGAGAAATAGGGTCCAATCAGCCCCAGCATTTT
CDR3: CSVGEIGSNQPQHF

V: TRBV2
D: TRBD2
size: once
J: TRBJ2-7
DNA: TGTGCCAGCAGTGGACCGGGACTAGCGGGGAACCTCGAGCAGTACTTC
CDR3: CASSGPGLAGNLEQYF

V: TRBV18
D: TRBD2
size: few
J: TRBJ2-7
DNA: TGTGCCAGCTCCCCGACTAGCTGGTACGAGCAGTACTTC
CDR3: CASSPTSWYEQYF

V: TRBV4-1
D: TRBD1
size: NA
J: TRBJ2-3
DNA: TGCGCCAGCAGACCCACAGGGGGCGTCACAGATACGCAGTATTTT
CDR3: CASRPTGGVTDTQYF

V: TRBV6-6
D: NA
size: NA
J: TRBJ1-3
DNA: TGTGCCAGCACCCAGACAGGTTACTCTGGAAACACCATATATTTT
CDR3: CASTQTGYSGNTIYF

V: TRBV2
D: TRBD1
size: NA
J: TRBJ1-3
DNA: TGTGCCAGCAGTCGGGACAGGGTTTTTTCTGGAAACACCATATATTTT
CDR3: CASSRDRVFSGNTIYF

V: TRBV5-1
D: TRBD1
size: NA
J: TRBJ1-1
DNA: TGCGCCAGCAGCTTCTCGGACAGGGACGCTGAAGCTTTCTTT
CDR3: CASSFSDRDAEAFF

V: TRBV19
D: TRBD1
size: NA
J: TRBJ1-5
DNA: TGTGCCAGTGCCCCGGGACAGGGTTGGAATCAGCCCCAGCATTTT
CDR3: CASAPGQGWNQPQHF

V: TRBV3-1/TRBV3-2
D: NA
size: few
J: TRBJ1-3
DNA: TGTGCCAGCAGCCAAGGCGCTGCGGGAGGAAACACCATATATTTT
CDR3: CASSQGAAGGNTIYF

V: TRBV29-1
D: NA
size: few
J: TRBJ2-1
DNA: TGCAGCCATGGGAGAGGGATCGACAATGAGCAGTTCTTC
CDR3: CSHGRGIDNEQFF

V: TRBV5-1
D: TRBD1
size: NA
J: TRBJ2-5
DNA: TGCGCCAGCAGCAGCGACAGGGTAAAGACCCAGTACTTC
CDR3: CASSSDRVKTQYF

V: TRBV6-1
D: TRBD1
size: NA
J: TRBJ1-3
DNA: TGTGCCAGCAGTGAAGTGACAGGGGGATTCTCTGGAAACACCATATATTTT
CDR3: CASSEVTGGFSGNTIYF

V: TRBV13
D: TRBD1
size: NA
J: TRBJ2-5
DNA: TGTGCCAGCAGCCCTAGGTCAGGGGGCACGGAGACCCAGTACTTC
CDR3: CASSPRSGGTETQYF

V: TRBV7-9
D: TRBD1
size: NA
J: TRBJ1-2
DNA: TGTGCCAGCAGCCTAACAGGGGGCGCCGGCTATGGCTACACCTTC
CDR3: CASSLTGGAGYGYTF

V: TRBV9
D: TRBD1
size: NA
J: TRBJ2-1
DNA: TGTGCCAGCAGCGCAACCAGGGGGACCGTCCACGCTAATGAGCAGTTCTTC
CDR3: CASSATRGTVHANEQFF

V: TRBV7-8
D: TRBD1
size: NA
J: TRBJ1-6
DNA: TGTGCCAGCAGCCGAGGGGGACAGAGTTCACCCCTCCACTTT
CDR3: CASSRGGQSSPLHF

V: TRBV19
D: NA
size: NA
J: TRBJ1-3
DNA: TGTGCCAGTAGTAGAGGGACTGGAAACACCATATATTTT
CDR3: CASSRGTGNTIYF

V: TRBV5-4
D: TRBD2
size: few
J: TRBJ2-1
DNA: TGTGCCAGCAGCCCGGGAGGTGCTAGCGGGGGGGCACGCTACAATGAGCAGTTCTTC
CDR3: CASSPGGASGGARYNEQFF

V: TRBV6-5
D: TRBD1
size: NA
J: TRBJ1-1
DNA: TGTGCCAGCAGTAAACAGGGGACGAACACTGAAGCTTTCTTT
CDR3: CASSKQGTNTEAFF

V: TRBV2
D: NA
size: NA
J: TRBJ1-4
DNA: TGTGCCACCAACAGGGTAGATGGAGAAAAACTGTTTTTT
CDR3: CATNRVDGEKLFF

V: TRBV7-9
D: NA
size: once
J: TRBJ2-3
DNA: TGTGCCAGCAGCTTAGACAGGACGGCTAGCACAGATACGCAGTATTTT
CDR3: CASSLDRTASTDTQYF

V: TRBV13
D: TRBD1
size: NA
J: TRBJ1-2
DNA: TGTGCCAGCAGCTCCCAGGGGGCGAGGGGCTACACCTTC
CDR3: CASSSQGARGYTF

V: TRBV19
D: TRBD1
size: NA
J: TRBJ2-2
DNA: TGTGCCAGTAGTATTACAGGGGAAACCGGGGAGCTGTTTTTT
CDR3: CASSITGETGELFF

V: TRBV9
D: TRBD1
size: NA
J: TRBJ2-1
DNA: TGTGCCAGCAGCGTAGCAGCCGGGACAGGGGGCAGGAATGAGCAGTTCTTC
CDR3: CASSVAAGTGGRNEQFF

V: TRBV5-1
D: NA
size: NA
J: TRBJ1-4
DNA: TGCGCCAGCAGCTTGGAGAAGGGAGGCAAAGAAAAACTGTTTTTT
CDR3: CASSLEKGGKEKLFF

V: TRBV5-1
D: TRBD2
size: NA
J: TRBJ2-1
DNA: TGCGCCAGCAGGCTAGCGGGGGGAAACTCCTACAATGAGCAGTTCTTC
CDR3: CASRLAGGNSYNEQFF

V: TRBV7-3
D: NA
size: NA
J: TRBJ2-2
DNA: TGTGCCAGCAGCTTAGTGGGGGCGGGCACCGGGGAGCTGTTTTTT
CDR3: CASSLVGAGTGELFF

V: TRBV5-4
D: TRBD1
size: NA
J: TRBJ1-1
DNA: TGTGCCAGCAGCCTTCCGAAACAGGGGACTGAGACTTTCTTT
CDR3: CASSLPKQGTETFF

V: TRBV7-9
D: TRBD2
size: NA
J: TRBJ2-5
DNA: TGTGCCAGCAGCCTAAACGCCCCGGCTAGCGGGGGGGCCGGCGAGACCCAGTACTTC
CDR3: CASSLNAPASGGAGETQYF

V: TRBV24-1
D: NA
size: NA
J: TRBJ1-3
DNA: TGTGCCACCAGTGATTCCGGGTCTGGAAACACCATATATTTT
CDR3: CATSDSGSGNTIYF